The 20 T cell receptor beta chains below were found in one sample sequenced in a study of shared clonotypes between healthy human individuals. The table came from immunoSEQ multiplex PCR; TCRdb's copy has only in-frame clones and leaves some out. The table shows approximately 2,000,000 clones, with just under 95% occurring only once. The sample was naive CD4+ T cells from PBMCs. Noted subset: CD45RA+ positively selected. Source of these receptors: a man in his late teens or twenties in good health. Some clones in this sample may be carry-over from other donors' samples.

The chain links TRBV4-1 to TRBJ2-5; 11 bases fit TRBD2. The CDR3 spans 17 residues. CDR1 and CDR2 (germline): MGHRA, YSYEKL. V was clipped by 1 base and J by 6 bases; unmatched bases: 10. CDR3 amino acids: CASSQAGLAGSPKTQYF. CDR3 in DNA: TGCGCCAGCAGCCAAGCTGGACTAGCGGGCTCACCCAAGACCCAGTACTTC.

The chain uses TRBV29-1 and TRBJ2-3; perhaps TRBD1 as D (5 bases). CDR1 is SQVTM, CDR2 ANQGSEA, per germline. Trimming stripped 5 bases from V and 2 bases from J, with 14 bases between. The CDR3 is 14 residues long. DNA of the CDR3: TGCAGCGTTTTGACAGTCTATTCCACAGATACGCAGTATTTT. Its translation is CSVLTVYSTDTQYF.

The V gene is TRBV10-3, the J gene TRBJ1-1; D possibly corresponds to TRBD1 (6 bases). Germline CDR1 ENHRY, CDR2 SYGVKD. V dropped 2 bases and J dropped 2 bases, with 12 bases sitting between them. The CDR3 is made up of 15 amino acids. In DNA form, the CDR3 reads TGTGCCATCAGTGAGCGGGGGCTAGCAAACACTGAAGCTTTCTTT. This encodes CAISERGLANTEAFF.

The chain uses TRBV14 and TRBJ2-5, with D unclear. CDR3 length: 11 residues. Trimming removed 1 base at V and 7 bases at J, with 4 bases between. Germline assignment: CDR1 SGHDN and CDR2 FVKESK. Written as DNA, the CDR3 is TGTGCCAGCAGCCAAGCAGGGACCCAGTACTTC. It is translated as CASSQAGTQYF.

The chain has TRBV29-1 and TRBJ1-1; 11 positions agree with TRBD1. The CDR3 length is 14 residues. Germline assignment: CDR1 SQVTM and CDR2 ANQGSEA. With 0 bases clipped from V and 10 bases from J, the junction kept 7 bases outside the gene matches. The CDR3 DNA sequence: TGCAGCGTTGAAGAATGGACAGGGGGCATGAGAGCTTTCTTT. This translates into CSVEEWTGGMRAFF.

The chain recombines TRBV11-1 with TRBJ2-3, with 11 bases identical to TRBD2. Trimming removed 5 bases from V and 0 bases from J; junction bases left unmatched: 4. Germline loops: CDR1 SGHAT, CDR2 FQDESV (reference sequence). This CDR3 spans 16 amino acids. The CDR3 DNA sequence: TGTGCCAGCAGCCTGGGACTAGCGGCTAGCACAGATACGCAGTATTTT. Residues: CASSLGLAASTDTQYF. Supplemented by reference TRBV11-1 and TRBJ2-3, the full variable domain reads EAEVAQSPRYKITEKSQAVAFWCDPISGHATLYWYRQILGQGPELLVQFQDESVVDDSQLPKDRFSAERLKGVDSTLKIQPAELGDSAMYLCASSLGLAASTDTQYFGPGTRLTVL.

Here the CDR3 reads CAWSVLGQLNEQFF. CDR3 bases: TGTGCCTGGAGTGTACTGGGACAGCTCAATGAGCAGTTCTTC. The gene calls are TRBV30 and TRBJ2-1, with 7 bases matching TRBD1. The V and J ends lost 0 bases and 6 bases, in that order; junction bases with no gene match: 5. The V gene's germline CDR1 is GTSNPN and CDR2 SVGIG (reference sequence). This CDR3 comprises 14 residues. Full variable domain (missing parts from reference TRBV30 and TRBJ2-1): SQTIHQWPATLVQPVGSPLSLECTVEGTSNPNLYWYRQAAGRGLQLLFYSVGIGQISSEVPQNLSASRPQDRQFILSSKKLLLSDSGFYLCAWSVLGQLNEQFFGPGTRLTVL.

The V call is TRBV7-9, the J call TRBJ1-6; no definite D call. Per the germline V gene, CDR1 is SEHNR and CDR2 is FQNEAQ (reference sequence). The CDR3 has 13 amino acids. The germline V and J ends were trimmed by 8 bases and 6 bases, with 11 bases remaining between them. Written as DNA, the CDR3 is TGTGCCAGCTTGAAGGAGGCTAATTCACCCCTCCACTTT. Its protein product is CASLKEANSPLHF.

A remark on this clone: The same CDR3 can be traced to other DNA sequences in this sample. The chain has TRBV19 and TRBJ1-5; the D gene is possibly TRBD1 (6 bases). The CDR3 length is 14 residues. Per the germline V gene, CDR1 is LNHDA and CDR2 is SQIVND (reference sequence). Trimming removed 5 bases at V and 1 base at J, with 9 bases between. The CDR3 DNA reads as TGTGCCAGTAGTCCGCAGGGGAGCAATCAGCCCCAGCATTTT. Translated: CASSPQGSNQPQHF.

Comments on this clone: Other DNA sequences from this sample encode an identical CDR3 as well. V gene TRBV5-1 combines with J gene TRBJ1-1; no firm D call. Germline CDR1 is SGHRS and CDR2 is YFSETQ. V lost 2 bases to trimming and J lost 0 bases, with 11 bases between them. The CDR3 runs 15 residues. The CDR3 region has the DNA TGCGCCAGCAGCTTATCCGGGTCACTGAACACTGAAGCTTTCTTT. This translates into CASSLSGSLNTEAFF.

The count of this clone is one. This chain joins TRBV5-4 and TRBJ2-4, with D perhaps matching TRBD1 (5 bases). The CDR3 contains 14 residues. From germline, CDR1 is SGHNT and CDR2 YYREEE (reference sequence). V lost 4 bases and J lost 1, with 9 bases in between. CDR3 nucleotide sequence: TGTGCCAGCAGCACACCAGGGGCCAAAAACATTCAGTACTTC. Translating gives CASSTPGAKNIQYF.

Of note for this clone: The same CDR3 arises from other DNA sequences in this sample as well. The chain recombines TRBV11-2 with TRBJ2-7; possible D gene TRBD2, 6 bases. V dropped 3 bases and J dropped 2 bases, with 8 bases sitting between them. In germline, CDR1 is SGHAT, CDR2 FQNNGV. CDR3 length: 13 amino acids. The CDR3 protein is CASSLAGTYEQYF. CDR3 bases: TGTGCCAGCAGCTTGGCGGGGACCTACGAGCAGTACTTC. The full variable domain, rest sourced from reference TRBV11-2 and TRBJ2-7, is EAGVAQSPRYKIIEKRQSVAFWCNPISGHATLYWYQQILGQGPKLLIQFQNNGVVDDSQLPKDRFSAERLKGVDSTLKIQPAKLEDSAVYLCASSLAGTYEQYFGPGTRLTVT.

J is TRBJ1-1 and V is TRBV28, with D unclear. The CDR3 has 12 amino acids. Germline V gene lookup returns CDR1 MDHEN and CDR2 SYDVKM. The V and J ends lost 3 bases and 5 bases respectively, with 7 bases between them. The DNA of the CDR3 is TGTGCCAGCAGTTTTATGAGGACTGAAGCTTTCTTT. It yields the protein CASSFMRTEAFF.

The sample holds one count of this clone. This chain links TRBV5-1 with TRBJ1-2, with 7 bases aligning to TRBD1. The CDR3 consists of 15 residues. The J segment lost 4 bases and the V segment lost 5 bases, leaving 11 bases of the junction unmatched. Germline V gene lookup returns CDR1 SGHRS and CDR2 YFSETQ. The CDR3 DNA follows: TGCGCCAGCAGACCACAGGGGTCCAACGGCTATGGCTACACCTTC. It yields the protein CASRPQGSNGYGYTF.

This chain links TRBV21-1 with TRBJ2-7; the listed D gene, TRBD1, was not tested against the DNA. TRBV21-1 represents a pseudogene. The CDR3 is 14 residues long. The CDR3 DNA is TGTGCCAGCAGCAAAGACGGGACAGGGGGCGAGCAGTACTTC. Its protein product is CASSKDGTGGEQYF.

This chain links TRBV14 with TRBJ1-4, with a tentative D call TRBD1 (6 bases). The CDR3 extends over 17 amino acids. Trimming took 4 bases from V and 6 from J, leaving 21 bases between them. Germline loops: CDR1 SGHDN, CDR2 FVKESK. The CDR3 nucleotides are TGTGCCAGCAGCCGGCCGACCCAGGGGACCCGGGATGAAAAACTGTTTTTT. Translation gives CASSRPTQGTRDEKLFF. The variable domain in full, completed from reference TRBV14 and TRBJ1-4, reads EAGVTQFPSHSVIEKGQTVTLRCDPISGHDNLYWYRRVMGKEIKFLLHFVKESKQDESGMPNNRFLAERTGGTYSTLKVQPAELEDSGVYFCASSRPTQGTRDEKLFFGSGTQLSVL.

The rearrangement uses TRBV11-1 and TRBJ2-5, with D maybe TRBD1 (6 bases). The V gene's germline CDR1 is SGHAT and CDR2 FQDESV (reference sequence). V was cut by 4 bases and J by 5 bases, with 11 bases left in between. The CDR3 is made up of 13 amino acids. The DNA of the CDR3 is TGTGCCAGCAGCTCAGGGGCGTGGGAGACCCAGTACTTC. Amino acid sequence: CASSSGAWETQYF.

V is TRBV6-1 and J is TRBJ2-5; either TRBD1 or TRBD2 may fit D (5 bases each). The V gene lost 4 bases and the J gene lost 4 bases, with 19 bases spanning the gap. CDR1 and CDR2 from the germline V gene are MNHNS and SASEGT. The CDR3 loop spans 16 amino acids. CDR3 region: CASSAGTVVFGETQYF. The CDR3 DNA reads TGTGCCAGCAGTGCTGGGACGGTGGTTTTTGGAGAGACCCAGTACTTC.

A single count supports this clone. This chain links TRBV7-9 with TRBJ2-5, with 7 nucleotides matching TRBD1. The length of the CDR3 is 13 residues. Germline values: CDR1 SEHNR, CDR2 FQNEAQ (reference sequence). V was clipped by 5 bases and J by 7 bases; unmatched bases: 7. CDR3 in DNA: TGTGCCAGCAGCGAACAGGGGCCGGCGACCCAGTACTTC. Translating gives CASSEQGPATQYF.

About this clone: The identical CDR3 is also encoded by other nucleotide sequences in the sample. The V and J genes are TRBV5-1 and TRBJ2-1; 7 bases are shared with TRBD2. V was clipped by 3 bases and J by 1 base; unmatched bases: 7. CDR1 SGHRS and CDR2 YFSETQ come from the germline V gene. The CDR3 extends over 16 amino acids. The CDR3 loop reads CASSSQGGSSYNEQFF. The DNA for the CDR3 is TGCGCCAGCAGCTCCCAGGGCGGGAGTTCCTACAATGAGCAGTTCTTC.